The present T cell receptor beta chain was sequenced within a study of T cell changes during pregnancy in multiple sclerosis (dated by TCRdb to 2018 to 2020). A note on the overall study: The study looked at changes in the T cell repertoire across pregnancy in women with multiple sclerosis.

Details on this clone: No antigen is known for it. It has no much larger one-base neighbor in the sample; base qualities were not kept.

From the germline V gene, CDR1 is SGHTA and CDR2 is FQGNSA. From its cysteine to its phenylalanine, the CDR3 spans 13 amino acids. Only CDR3 DNA remains: 39 bases, in frame from the first base. The junction carries 7 bases between V and J, which are trimmed by 1 base and 4 bases respectively. Libraries were constructed by the immunoSEQ multiplex PCR assay. What TCRdb holds here is the immuneACCESS table cut down to in-frame rearrangements. Part of the clones is not present; checked against another copy, under half of the missing clones reflect an unresolved V gene, and the others are unexplained. The sample profile shows about 51,000 clones; approximately 94% of them were found once. The ten most abundant clones make up just under 0.6% of the sample.

The clonotype was recovered from a female donor with multiple sclerosis, enrolled in a pregnancy study. The chain joins TRBV7-2 to TRBJ1-1; there is no confident call for the D gene. This sample comprised CD4+ T cells from peripheral blood mononuclear cells, obtained in the second trimester of pregnancy. In nucleotide form, the sequence is TGTGCCAGCAGCTTAGGGGCGAGCACTGAAGCTTTCTTT. Translation gives CASSLGASTEAFF.